This paragraph covers one T cell receptor beta chain sequence. Its antigen is not identified. It was uncontrolled infection, other autoimmune disease, pregnancy or lactation that excluded patients. Germline CDR1 MGHDK, CDR2 SYGVNS. V shed 3 bases and J shed 4 bases, with 12 bases lying between them. The CDR3 is 14 amino acids. RNA transcripts gave rise to amplified TCR beta CDR3 regions. HTBI primers were the set used in a first-round RT-PCR of the TCR CDR3. TCRdb ran MiXCR on the multiplex PCR reads and lists one entry per CDR3 protein. The sample lists 300,000 to 350,000 distinct CDR3 sequences; less than 20% were seen once. This sample is part of a study of T cells in Graves' hyperthyroidism and ophthalmopathy. For the study at large: Peripheral blood was acquired at first diagnosis, ahead of any therapy whatsoever. Regarding the study as a whole: Patients with ophthalmopathy were separated from those with stable hyperthyroidism by a 13 V-J model. Before onset, by a median of around 6.1 months, the model predicted ophthalmopathy.

Sequences were obtained from blood. The V and J genes are TRBV25-1 and TRBJ1-2, with D possibly TRBD1 on 6 matching bases. This TCR was sampled from a woman in her forties with Graves' ophthalmopathy. The CDR3 is CASSDYTGLYGYTF. In DNA, the CDR3 is TGTGCCAGCAGTGACTACACAGGGCTCTATGGCTACACCTTC.